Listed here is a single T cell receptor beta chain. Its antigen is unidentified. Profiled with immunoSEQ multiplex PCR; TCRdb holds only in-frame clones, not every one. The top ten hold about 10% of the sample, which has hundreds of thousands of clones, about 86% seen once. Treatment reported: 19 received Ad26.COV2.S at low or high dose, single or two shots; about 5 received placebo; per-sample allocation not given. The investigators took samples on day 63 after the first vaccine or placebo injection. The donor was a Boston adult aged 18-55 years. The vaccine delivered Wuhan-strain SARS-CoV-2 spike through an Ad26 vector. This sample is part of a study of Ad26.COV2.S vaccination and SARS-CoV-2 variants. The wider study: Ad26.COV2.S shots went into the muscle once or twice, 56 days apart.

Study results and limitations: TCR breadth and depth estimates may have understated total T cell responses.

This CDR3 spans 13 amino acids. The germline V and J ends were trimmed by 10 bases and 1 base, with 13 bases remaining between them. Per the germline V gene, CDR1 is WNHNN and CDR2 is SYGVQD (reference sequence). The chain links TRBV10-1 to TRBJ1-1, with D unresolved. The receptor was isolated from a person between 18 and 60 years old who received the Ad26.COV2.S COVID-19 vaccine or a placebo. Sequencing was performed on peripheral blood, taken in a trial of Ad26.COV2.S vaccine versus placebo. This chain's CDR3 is CAKQARTNTEAFF. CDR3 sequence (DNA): TGCGCCAAGCAGGCACGGACGAACACTGAAGCTTTCTTT.